Detailed here is one TCR beta chain. Its antigen remains unknown. The data were obtained in a study of T cells after yellow fever vaccination. Losses at the gene ends were 6 bases for V and 5 bases for J; bases not matched to a gene: 8. Germline CDR1 reads SGHTA; CDR2 reads FQGNSA. CDR3 size: 15 residues. Whole-study findings and limits: A weaker secondary response peaked on day 5, the primary on day 15. Repertoires obtained by FACS sorting could include abundant clonotypes that entered as contaminants from the bulk population.

TCRdb reprocessed the 5' RACE reads with MiXCR, giving one entry per CDR3 protein. This table has almost 600,000 distinct CDR3 sequences, roughly 13% appearing once. The chain combines TRBV7-2 with TRBJ2-3; 10 bases align to TRBD1. The sequence was collected from a man younger than 45 who received the YFV17D yellow fever vaccine. This sample comprised PBMCs, obtained on the day of the yellow fever booster vaccination. Here the CDR3 reads CASRRAGTGVDTQYF. The CDR3 region has the DNA TGTGCCAGCAGACGCGCCGGGACAGGGGTAGATACGCAGTATTTT.